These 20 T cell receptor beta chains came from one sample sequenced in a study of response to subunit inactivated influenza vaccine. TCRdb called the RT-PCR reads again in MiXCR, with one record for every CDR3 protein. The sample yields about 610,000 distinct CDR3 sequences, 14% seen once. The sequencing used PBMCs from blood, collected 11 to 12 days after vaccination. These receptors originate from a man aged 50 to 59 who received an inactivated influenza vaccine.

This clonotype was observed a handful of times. The CDR3 DNA reads TGTGCCAGCAGCCAAGCCATCAAGTCCTCACCGAGTGGGGGCTCTGAAGCTTTCTTT. The encoded protein is CASSQAIKSSPSGGSEAFF. The rearrangement uses TRBV3-1 and TRBJ1-1, with D possibly TRBD1 on 6 matching bases. From germline, CDR1 is LGHDT and CDR2 YNNKEL (reference sequence). The CDR3 runs 19 residues. V was trimmed by 1 base and J by 6 bases, leaving 27 bases between them.

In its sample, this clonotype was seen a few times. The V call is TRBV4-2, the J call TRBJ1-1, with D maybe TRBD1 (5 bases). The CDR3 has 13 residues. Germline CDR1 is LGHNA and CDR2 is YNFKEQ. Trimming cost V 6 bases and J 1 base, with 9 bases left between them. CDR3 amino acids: CASRFDRNTEAFF. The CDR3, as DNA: TGTGCCAGCAGGTTTGACAGGAACACTGAAGCTTTCTTT.

The DNA of the CDR3 is TGTGCCAGCAGTTTTACCCCGTTAACAGGGGGCGACCCGAAATACGAGCAGTACTTC. This translates into CASSFTPLTGGDPKYEQYF. V and J are TRBV27 and TRBJ2-7; 9 positions agree with TRBD1. J gave up 4 bases and V 3 bases, and 19 bases lay outside the gene matches. The germline CDR1 and CDR2 sequences are MNHEY and SMNVEV (reference sequence). The CDR3 consists of 19 residues.

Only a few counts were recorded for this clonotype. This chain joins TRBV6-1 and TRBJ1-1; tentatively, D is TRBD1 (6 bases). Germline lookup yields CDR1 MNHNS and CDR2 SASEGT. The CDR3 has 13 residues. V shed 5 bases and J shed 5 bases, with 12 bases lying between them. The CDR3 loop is CASSRGERTEAFF. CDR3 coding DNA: TGTGCCAGCAGTAGGGGGGAAAGAACTGAAGCTTTCTTT.

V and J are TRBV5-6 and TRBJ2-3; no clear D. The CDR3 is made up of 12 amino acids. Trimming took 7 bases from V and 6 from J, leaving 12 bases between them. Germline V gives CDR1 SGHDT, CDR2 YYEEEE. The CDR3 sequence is CASGIEGDTQYF. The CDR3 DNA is TGTGCCAGCGGCATTGAAGGTGATACGCAGTATTTT.

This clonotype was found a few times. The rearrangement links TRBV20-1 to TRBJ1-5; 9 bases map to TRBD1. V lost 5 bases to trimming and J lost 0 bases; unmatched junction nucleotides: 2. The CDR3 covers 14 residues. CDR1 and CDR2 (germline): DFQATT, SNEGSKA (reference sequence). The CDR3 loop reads CSAQQGASNQPQHF. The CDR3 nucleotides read TGCAGTGCTCAACAGGGGGCTAGCAATCAGCCCCAGCATTTT.

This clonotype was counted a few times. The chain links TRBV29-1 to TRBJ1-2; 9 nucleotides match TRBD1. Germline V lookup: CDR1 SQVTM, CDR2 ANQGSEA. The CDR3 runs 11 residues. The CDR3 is CIWTGADGYTF. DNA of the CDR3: TGCATCTGGACAGGGGCGGATGGCTACACCTTC.

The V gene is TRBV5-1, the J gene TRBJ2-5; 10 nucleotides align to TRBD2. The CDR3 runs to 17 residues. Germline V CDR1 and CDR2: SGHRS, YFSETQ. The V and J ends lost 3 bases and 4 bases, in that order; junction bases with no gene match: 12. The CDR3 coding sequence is TGCGCCAGCAGCTCCGGACTAGCGGTCCTAGCTAGAGAGACCCAGTACTTC. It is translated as CASSSGLAVLARETQYF.

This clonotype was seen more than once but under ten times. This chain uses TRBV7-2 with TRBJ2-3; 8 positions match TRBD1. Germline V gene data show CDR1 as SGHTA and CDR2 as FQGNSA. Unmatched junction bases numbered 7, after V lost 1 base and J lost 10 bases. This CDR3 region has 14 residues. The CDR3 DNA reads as TGTGCCAGCAGCTTAGGTACAGGGGGGACCCCGCAGTATTTT. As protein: CASSLGTGGTPQYF.

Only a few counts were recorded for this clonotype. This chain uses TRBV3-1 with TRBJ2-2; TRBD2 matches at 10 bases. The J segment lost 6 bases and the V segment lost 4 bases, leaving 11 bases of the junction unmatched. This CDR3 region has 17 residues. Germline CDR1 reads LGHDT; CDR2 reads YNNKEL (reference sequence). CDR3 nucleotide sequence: TGTGCCAGCAGCCTCCTCCGGGGGAGCGGGAGGGCCGGGGAGCTGTTTTTT. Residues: CASSLLRGSGRAGELFF.

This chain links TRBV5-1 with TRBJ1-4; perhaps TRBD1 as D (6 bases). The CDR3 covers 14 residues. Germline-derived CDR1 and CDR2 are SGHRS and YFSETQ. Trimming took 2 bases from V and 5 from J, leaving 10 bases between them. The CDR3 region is CASSFGQTNEKLFF. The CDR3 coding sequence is TGCGCCAGCAGCTTCGGACAGACGAATGAAAAACTGTTTTTT.

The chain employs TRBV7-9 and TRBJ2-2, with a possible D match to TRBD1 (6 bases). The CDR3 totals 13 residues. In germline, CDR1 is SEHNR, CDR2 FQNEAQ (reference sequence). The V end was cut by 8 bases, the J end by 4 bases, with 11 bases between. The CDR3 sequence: CASSDRSTGELFF. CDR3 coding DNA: TGTGCCAGCTCGGACAGATCCACCGGGGAGCTGTTTTTT.

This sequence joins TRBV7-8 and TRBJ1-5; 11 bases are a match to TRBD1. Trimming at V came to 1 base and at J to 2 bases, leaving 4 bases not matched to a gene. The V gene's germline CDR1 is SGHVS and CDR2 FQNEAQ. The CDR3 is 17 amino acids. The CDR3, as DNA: TGTGCCAGCAGCTTAGAGAGGGACAGGGGGGGCAATCAGCCCCAGCATTTT. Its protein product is CASSLERDRGGNQPQHF.

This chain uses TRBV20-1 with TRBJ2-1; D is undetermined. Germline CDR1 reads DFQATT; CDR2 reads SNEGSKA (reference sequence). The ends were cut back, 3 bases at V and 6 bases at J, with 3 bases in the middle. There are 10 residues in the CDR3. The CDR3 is CSASINEQFF. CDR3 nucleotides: TGCAGTGCTAGCATCAATGAGCAGTTCTTC.

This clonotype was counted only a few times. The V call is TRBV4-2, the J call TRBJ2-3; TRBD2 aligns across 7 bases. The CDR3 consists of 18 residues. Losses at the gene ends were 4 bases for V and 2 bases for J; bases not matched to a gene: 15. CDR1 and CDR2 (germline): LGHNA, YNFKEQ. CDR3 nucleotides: TGTGCCAGCAGCCCGGCGGGAGTAAGGGGTCTTAACACAGATACGCAGTATTTT. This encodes CASSPAGVRGLNTDTQYF.

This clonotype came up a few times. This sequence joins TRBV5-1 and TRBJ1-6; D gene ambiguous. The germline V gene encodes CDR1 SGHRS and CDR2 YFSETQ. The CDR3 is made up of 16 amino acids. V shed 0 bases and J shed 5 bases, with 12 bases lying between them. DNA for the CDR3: TGCGCCAGCAGCTTGGCAGGCCGGAATAATAATTCACCCCTCCACTTT. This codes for CASSLAGRNNNSPLHF.

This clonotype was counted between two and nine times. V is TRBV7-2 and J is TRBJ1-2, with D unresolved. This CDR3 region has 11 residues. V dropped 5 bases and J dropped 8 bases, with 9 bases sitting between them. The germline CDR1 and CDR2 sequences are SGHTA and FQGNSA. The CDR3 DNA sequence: TGTGCCAGCAGCCCCACGCTCGGCTACACCTTC. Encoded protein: CASSPTLGYTF.

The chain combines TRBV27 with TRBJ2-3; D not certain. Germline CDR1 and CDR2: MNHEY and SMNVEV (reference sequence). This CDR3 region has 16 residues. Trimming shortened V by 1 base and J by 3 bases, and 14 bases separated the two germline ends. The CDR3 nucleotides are TGTGCCAGCAGTTTATACGGCCCCGGGTCGACAGATACGCAGTATTTT. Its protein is CASSLYGPGSTDTQYF.

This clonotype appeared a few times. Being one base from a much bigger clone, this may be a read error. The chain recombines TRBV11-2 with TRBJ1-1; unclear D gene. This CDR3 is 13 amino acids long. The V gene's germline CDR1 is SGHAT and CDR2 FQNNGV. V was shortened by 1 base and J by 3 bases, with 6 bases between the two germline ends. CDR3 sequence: CASSLVRHTEAFF. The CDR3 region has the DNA TGTGCCAGCAGCTTAGTGAGGCACACTGAAGCTTTCTTT. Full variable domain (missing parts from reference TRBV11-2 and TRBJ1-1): EAGVAQSPRYKIIEKRQSVAFWCNPISGHATLYWYQQILGQGPKLLIQFQNNGVVDDSQLPKDRFSAERLKGVDSTLKIQPAKLEDSAVYLCASSLVRHTEAFFGQGTRLTVV.

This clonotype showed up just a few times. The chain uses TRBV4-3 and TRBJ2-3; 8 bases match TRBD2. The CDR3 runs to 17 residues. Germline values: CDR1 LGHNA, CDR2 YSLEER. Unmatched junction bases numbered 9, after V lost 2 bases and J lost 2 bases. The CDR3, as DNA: TGCGCCAGCAGCCAACTCATTCGGGGGGGTTACACAGATACGCAGTATTTT. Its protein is CASSQLIRGGYTDTQYF.